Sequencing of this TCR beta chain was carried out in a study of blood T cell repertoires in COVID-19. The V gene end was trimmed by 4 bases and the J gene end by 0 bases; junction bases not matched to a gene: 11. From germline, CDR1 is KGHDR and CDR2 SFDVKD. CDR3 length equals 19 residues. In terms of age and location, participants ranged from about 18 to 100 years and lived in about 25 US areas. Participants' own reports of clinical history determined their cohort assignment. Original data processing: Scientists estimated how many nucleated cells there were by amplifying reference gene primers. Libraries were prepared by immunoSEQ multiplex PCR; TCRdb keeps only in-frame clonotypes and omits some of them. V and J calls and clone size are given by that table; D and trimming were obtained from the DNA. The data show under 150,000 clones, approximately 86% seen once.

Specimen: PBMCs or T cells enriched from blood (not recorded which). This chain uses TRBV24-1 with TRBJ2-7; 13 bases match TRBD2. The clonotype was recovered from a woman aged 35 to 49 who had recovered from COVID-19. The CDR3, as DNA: TGTGCCACCAGTGAACCACGGACTAGCGGGGGTTCTTGCTCCTACGAGCAGTACTTC. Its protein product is CATSEPRTSGGSCSYEQYF.